This entry lists 5 T cell receptor beta chains sequenced from one sample in a study of post-analysis software for immune sequencing data. Study-wide findings and caveats: Higher frequency in patients than in controls was seen for a handful of TRBV segments, with TRBV5-6, TRBV5-1 and TRBV20-1 among them.

These receptors' targets are unknown. Unique molecular identifiers were built into the TCR beta cDNA libraries. TCRdb re-derived calls from the PCR reads in MiXCR, one entry per CDR3 protein. This sample has under 650,000 distinct CDR3 sequences; around 44% occur once, and the top ten carry 1.5% to 2%. Sequenced input: blood. These receptor sequences come from a girl aged 5 to 17 with multiple sclerosis.

This clonotype was seen a handful of times. The chain links TRBV9 to TRBJ2-3; no reliable D call. This CDR3 region has 13 residues. Germline lookup yields CDR1 SGDLS and CDR2 YYNGEE. The germline V and J ends were trimmed by 7 bases and 6 bases, with 15 bases remaining between them. The CDR3: CASGHPPVDTQYF. In DNA form, the CDR3 reads TGTGCCAGCGGTCACCCCCCGGTCGATACGCAGTATTTT. Drawing the rest from reference TRBV9 and TRBJ2-3, the complete variable domain is DSGVTQTPKHLITATGQRVTLRCSPRSGDLSVYWYQQSLDQGLQFLIQYYNGEERAKGNILERFSAQQFPDLHSELNLSSLELGDSALYFCASGHPPVDTQYFGPGTRLTVL.

Only a few counts were recorded for this clonotype. CDR3 protein: CASSLTREQFF. Here the CDR3 DNA reads TGTGCCAGCAGCTTAACCAGGGAGCAGTTCTTC. V usage is TRBV7-9 and J usage is TRBJ2-1, with no clear D. Per germline, CDR1 SEHNR and CDR2 FQNEAQ (reference sequence). Trimming removed 2 bases from V and 10 bases from J, with 6 bases in between. The CDR3 is 11 amino acids.

The V gene is TRBV2, the J gene TRBJ2-1; D gene ambiguous. V dropped 3 bases and J dropped 9 bases, with 12 bases sitting between them. The CDR3 sequence is 13 residues long. Germline CDR1 and CDR2: SNHLY and FYNNEI. CDR3 nucleotide sequence: TGTGCCAGCAGTGATTCTAGGCGCGGTGAGCAGTTCTTC. This translates into CASSDSRRGEQFF.

This clonotype has a handful of counts. The J gene is TRBJ1-1, the V gene TRBV6-5; unclear D gene. This CDR3 region has 13 residues. Trimming took off 4 bases at V and 0 bases at J, with 6 bases between the two ends. Germline values: CDR1 MNHEY, CDR2 SVGAGI. DNA of the CDR3: TGTGCCAGCAGTTCGGCCTTGAACACTGAAGCTTTCTTT. It yields the protein CASSSALNTEAFF.

V usage is TRBV6-4 and J usage is TRBJ1-6; 8 positions agree with TRBD1. With 0 bases clipped from V and 7 bases from J, the junction kept 2 bases outside the gene matches. Germline lookup yields CDR1 MRHNA and CDR2 SNTAGT. This CDR3 is built from 15 residues. Written as DNA, the CDR3 is TGTGCCAGCAGTGACTCGGACAGGGTCAATTCACCCCTCCACTTT. It yields the protein CASSDSDRVNSPLHF.